The source of this T cell receptor beta chain is a study of CXCR3-negative and CXCR3-positive naive CD8 T cells. Findings and caveats of the study: The TRBV-TRBJ usage of naive CXCR3-negative and CXCR3-positive cells was similar, but that of memory cells differed. High diversity, comparable across both naive subsets, contrasted with much lower diversity in memory CD8+ cells. Naive subsets had comparable surface CD5, so TRB CDR3 properties gauged TCR strength.

Concerning this clonotype: Antigen: not known.

Libraries of TRB cDNA were made by 5' RACE and carried UMIs. TCRdb reprocessed the 5' RACE reads, keeping one entry per CDR3 protein, no DNA. The repertoire table contains approximately 52,000 distinct CDR3 sequences. With around 290,000 cells each, the CD8+ T cell subsets were individually sorted in triplicate. CDR3 length: 15 amino acids. CDR1 is SQVTM and CDR2 is ANQGSEA in the germline V gene. This receptor was obtained from a human donor in good health. Some clones in this sample may be carry-over from other donors' samples. The chain has TRBV29-1 and TRBJ2-5; TCRdb proposes TRBD1, but this gene call is untestable without DNA. Input material: memory CD8+ T cells from blood. The CDR3 sequence is CSVELRGQYQETQYF. The full variable domain, completed using reference TRBV29-1 and TRBJ2-5, is SAVISQKPSRDICQRGTSLTIQCQVDSQVTMMFWYRQQPGQSLTLIATANQGSEATYESGFVIDKFPISRPNLTFSTLTVSNMSPEDSSIYLCSVELRGQYQETQYFGPGTRLLVL.